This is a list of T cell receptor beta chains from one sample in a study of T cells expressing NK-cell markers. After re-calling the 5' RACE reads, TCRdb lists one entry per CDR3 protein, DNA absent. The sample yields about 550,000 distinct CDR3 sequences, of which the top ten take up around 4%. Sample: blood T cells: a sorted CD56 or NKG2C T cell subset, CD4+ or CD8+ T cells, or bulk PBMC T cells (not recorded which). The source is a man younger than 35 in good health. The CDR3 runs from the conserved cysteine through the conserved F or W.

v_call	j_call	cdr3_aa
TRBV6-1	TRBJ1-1	CASSPGGLAEAFF
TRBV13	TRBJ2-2	CASSRAGRTGELFF
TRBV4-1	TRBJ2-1	CASRGGRAGYNEQFF
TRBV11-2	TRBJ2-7	CASSSNRDSYEQYF
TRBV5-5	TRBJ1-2	CASSLGQVEDYGYTF
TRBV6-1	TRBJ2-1	CASRTLAGENEQFF
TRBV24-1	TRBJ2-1	CATSDFAHHSYNEQFF
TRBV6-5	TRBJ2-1	CASSVTGTGPYNEQFF
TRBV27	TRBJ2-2	CASSSPGPDTGELFF
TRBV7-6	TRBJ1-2	CASSLGAGVYGYTF
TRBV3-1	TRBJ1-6	CASGRQGPDSPLHF
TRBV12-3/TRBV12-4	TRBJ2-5	CASSPRTSGRIRETQYF
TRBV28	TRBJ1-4	CASTSPGTNEKLFF
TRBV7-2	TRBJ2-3	CASSHAGTGAADTQYF
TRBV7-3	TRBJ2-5	CASSPTGGLAGEETQYF
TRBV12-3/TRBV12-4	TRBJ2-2	CASSPLGGFNTGELFF
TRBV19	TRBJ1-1	CASSIGWARPNTEAFF
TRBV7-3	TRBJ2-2	CASSFIGLAGGPVNTGELFF
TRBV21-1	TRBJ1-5	CASSAGGQTYSNQPQHF
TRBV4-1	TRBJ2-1	CASTGLAGLNEQFF
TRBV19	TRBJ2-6	CASSIGLPGANVLTF
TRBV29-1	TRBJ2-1	CSVDLKGSSYNEQFF
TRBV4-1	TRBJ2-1	CASSHSPGLAGGNNEQFF
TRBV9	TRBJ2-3	CASSAKGEVTDTQYF
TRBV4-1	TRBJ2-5	CASSPNLFDPAQETQYF
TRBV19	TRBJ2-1	CASSIRLAGGEQFF
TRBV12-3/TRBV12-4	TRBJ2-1	CASRAGTGRNEQFF
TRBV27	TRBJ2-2	CASSATGVTGELFF
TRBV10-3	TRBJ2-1	CAISEGLTGRSYNEQFF
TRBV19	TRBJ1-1	CASSNRDRGRGWAAAFF
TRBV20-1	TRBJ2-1	CSARDPSGTRQGEQFF
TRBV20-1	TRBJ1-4	CSARGVGATNEKLFF
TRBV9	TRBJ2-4	CASSAAGSSAKNIQYF
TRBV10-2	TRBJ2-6	CASRNRGPSSGANVLTF
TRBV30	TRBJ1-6	CAWETGQGFDSPLHF
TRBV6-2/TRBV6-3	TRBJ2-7	CASSYVRDREPSYEQYF
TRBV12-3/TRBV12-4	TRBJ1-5	CASSGGTRTMRTGQPQHF
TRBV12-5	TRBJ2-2	CASGLGVNTGELFF
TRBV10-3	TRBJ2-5	CAISDTDRSRALRGQETQYF